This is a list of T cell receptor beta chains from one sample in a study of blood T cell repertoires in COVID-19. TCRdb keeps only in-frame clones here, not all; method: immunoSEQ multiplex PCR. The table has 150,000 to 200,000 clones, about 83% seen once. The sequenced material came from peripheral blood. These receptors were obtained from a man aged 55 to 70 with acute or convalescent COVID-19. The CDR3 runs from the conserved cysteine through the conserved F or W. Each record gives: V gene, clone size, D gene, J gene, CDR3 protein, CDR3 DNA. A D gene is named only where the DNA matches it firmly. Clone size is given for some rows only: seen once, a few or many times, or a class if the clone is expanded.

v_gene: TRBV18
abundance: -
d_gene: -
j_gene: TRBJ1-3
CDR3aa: CASSPPGRVAGNTIYF
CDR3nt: TGTGCCAGCTCACCACCGGGCAGGGTGGCTGGAAACACCATATATTTT

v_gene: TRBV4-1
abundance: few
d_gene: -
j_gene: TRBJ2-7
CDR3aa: CASSLDSTYEQYF
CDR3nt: TGCGCCAGCAGCCTGGACAGTACCTACGAGCAGTACTTC

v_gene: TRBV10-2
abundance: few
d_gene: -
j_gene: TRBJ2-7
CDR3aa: CASSESRTVAYEQYF
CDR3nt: TGCGCCAGCAGTGAGTCGAGGACAGTAGCCTACGAGCAGTACTTC

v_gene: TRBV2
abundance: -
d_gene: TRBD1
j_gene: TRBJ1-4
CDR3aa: CASRPQGAGSEKLFF
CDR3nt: TGTGCCAGCAGACCCCAGGGGGCCGGGTCTGAAAAACTGTTTTTT

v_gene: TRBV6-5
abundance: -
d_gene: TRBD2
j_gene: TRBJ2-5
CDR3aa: CASSYTSGEETQYF
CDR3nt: TGTGCCAGCAGTTACACGAGCGGGGAAGAGACCCAGTACTTC

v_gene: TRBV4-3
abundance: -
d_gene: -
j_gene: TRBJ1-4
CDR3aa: CASSQGTGGEANEKLFF
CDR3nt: TGCGCCAGCAGCCAAGGGACCGGGGGGGAGGCTAATGAAAAACTGTTTTTT

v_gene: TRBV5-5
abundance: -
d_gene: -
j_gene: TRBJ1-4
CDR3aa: CASSLQGPTNEKLFF
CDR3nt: TGTGCCAGCAGTTTACAGGGCCCAACTAATGAAAAACTGTTTTTT

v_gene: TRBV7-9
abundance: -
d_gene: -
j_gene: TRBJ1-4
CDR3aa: CASSSVRVNEKLFF
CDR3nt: TGTGCCAGCAGCTCCGTTCGGGTTAACGAAAAACTGTTTTTT

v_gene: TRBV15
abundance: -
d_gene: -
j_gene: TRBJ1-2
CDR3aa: CATSGQPNYGYTF
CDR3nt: TGTGCCACCAGCGGACAACCCAACTATGGCTACACCTTC

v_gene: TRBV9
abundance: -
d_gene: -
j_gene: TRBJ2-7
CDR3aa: CASSPSGQGYEQYF
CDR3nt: TGTGCCAGCAGCCCTAGCGGACAGGGCTACGAGCAGTACTTC

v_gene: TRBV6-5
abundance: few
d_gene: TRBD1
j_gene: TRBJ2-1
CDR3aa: CASSYFGTGGNEQFF
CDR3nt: TGTGCCAGCAGTTACTTCGGGACAGGGGGTAATGAGCAGTTCTTC

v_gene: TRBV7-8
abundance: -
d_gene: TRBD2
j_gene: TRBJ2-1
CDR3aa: CASSFQTSGWPSSYNEQFF
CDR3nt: TGTGCCAGCAGCTTTCAGACTAGCGGGTGGCCTAGCTCCTACAATGAGCAGTTCTTC

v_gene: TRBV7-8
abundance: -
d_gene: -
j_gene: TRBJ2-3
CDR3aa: CASSLRRDTQYF
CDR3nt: TGTGCCAGCAGCTTACGTCGAGATACGCAGTATTTT

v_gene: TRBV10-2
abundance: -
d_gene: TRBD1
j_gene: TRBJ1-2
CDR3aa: CASSAGTGDIYGYTF
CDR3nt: TGCGCCAGCAGTGCGGGGACAGGGGATATTTATGGCTACACCTTC